This TCR beta chain stems from a study of naive and memory T cell subsets. Study observations and caveats: TCR abundance followed a power law differing between naive and memory subsets. Naive repertoires, especially CD8, held a few larger clonotypes, possibly memory cells re-expressing CD45RA.

The beta constant-region primer was an equimolar mix of two oligonucleotides covering TRBC1 and TRBC2. Ligated cDNA was amplified by four rounds of PCR with nested alpha and beta constant-region primers and SP2. TCRdb itself ran the UMI-ligation and nested PCR reads through MiXCR, one entry per CDR3 protein. The repertoire holds some 110,000 distinct CDR3 sequences, more than 14% seen once, with roughly 3.1% in the top ten. CMV status came from CD4+ T cell IFNgamma after overnight CMV lysate stimulation of fresh PBMCs. Cells stained for CD3, CD4, CD8, CD45RA and CD27 were sorted into four subsets. Germline-derived CDR1 and CDR2 are SEHNR and FQNEAQ (reference sequence). This CDR3 spans 13 amino acids. Trimming took off 2 bases at V and 5 bases at J, with 7 bases between the two ends. This clonotype has more than one count but fewer than ten. The antigen remains undetermined.

This receptor was taken from a human donor in good health. The V call is TRBV7-9, the J call TRBJ2-4; D is unclear. The sequenced material came from naive CD8+ T cells from blood. The DNA of the CDR3 is TGTGCCAGCAGCTTAAGCCAGGAAAACATTCAGTACTTC. It specifies CASSLSQENIQYF.